These 11 T cell receptor beta chains share one sample of origin, sequenced in a study of kidney transplant recipient with SARS-CoV-2 infection. Each CDR3 protein is one row after TCRdb ran MiXCR on the reads. Found here are 200,000 to 300,000 distinct CDR3 sequences, 29% of them singletons; the top ten hold less than 8.5%. The sample consisted of a blood sample, taken at baseline and on day 111 from a kidney transplant recipient. These receptors were collected from a male patient between 25 and 39 years old who had COVID-19 and was a kidney transplant recipient. Some T cells may have originated in the graft donor.

This clonotype was picked up many times. This chain connects TRBV8-2 to TRBJ1-2. TRBV8-2 is noted as a pseudogene. The CDR3 length is 16 residues. The CDR3 sequence: CGSITCDSRKTYGYTF. The CDR3 coding sequence is TGTGGCAGTATCACGTGTGATAGCCGAAAGACCTATGGCTACACCTTC.

In this sample, this clonotype turned up a few times. The chain combines TRBV10-2 with TRBJ1-2; D ambiguous. CDR3 length equals 17 residues. V dropped 5 bases and J dropped 4 bases, with 23 bases sitting between them. CDR1 and CDR2 from the germline V gene are WSHSY and SAAADI. The CDR3 nucleotides read TGCGCCAGCAGTTTGTATAGCACTTCCAGAAAGACCTATGGCTACACCTTC. It translates to CASSLYSTSRKTYGYTF.

This clonotype was detected ten times or more. J is TRBJ2-7 and V is TRBV28; the match to TRBD1 covers 9 bases. This CDR3 is 14 amino acids long. CDR1 MDHEN and CDR2 SYDVKM come from the germline V gene. Unmatched junction bases numbered 3, after V lost 2 bases and J lost 4 bases. CDR3 region: CASSLEQGAYEQYF. Here the CDR3 DNA reads TGTGCCAGCAGTTTAGAACAGGGGGCGTACGAGCAGTACTTC.

The chain uses TRBV5-1 and TRBJ2-5; 9 nucleotides align to TRBD1. The CDR3 contains 15 residues. Germline V gene data show CDR1 as SGHRS and CDR2 as YFSETQ. V lost 4 bases to trimming and J lost 6 bases; unmatched junction nucleotides: 10. This CDR3 is CASSITTGGGKTQYF. CDR3 nucleotides: TGCGCCAGCAGCATCACTACAGGGGGCGGGAAGACCCAGTACTTC.

In this sample, this clonotype turned up many times. J is TRBJ1-2 and V is TRBV25-1; D gene unclear. This CDR3 is built from 17 residues. Germline CDR1 and CDR2: MGHDK and SYGVNS. Trimming removed 5 bases from V and 4 bases from J, with 23 bases in between. This CDR3 reads CASSYSVELGKTYGYTF. CDR3 coding DNA: TGTGCCAGCAGTTACTCTGTAGAACTGGGAAAGACCTATGGCTACACCTTC.

This clonotype was counted ten times or more. This chain links TRBV7-9 with TRBJ1-2; D is ambiguous. Trimming removed 5 bases at V and 4 bases at J, with 23 bases between. The CDR3 is 17 residues long. Germline V gene data show CDR1 as SEHNR and CDR2 as FQNEAQ (reference sequence). This chain's CDR3 is CASSPSSYHGKTYGYTF. CDR3 bases: TGTGCCAGCAGCCCAAGTTCATACCATGGAAAGACCTATGGCTACACCTTC.

This clonotype was seen at least ten times. The DNA for the CDR3 is TGTGCCAGCAGCACAACCGCTGAATCTCGAAAGACCTATGGCTACACCTTC. Translated: CASSTTAESRKTYGYTF. This chain joins TRBV7-6 and TRBJ1-2; D gene uncertain. Germline V gives CDR1 SGHVS, CDR2 FNYEAQ. The CDR3 sequence is 17 residues long. V lost 5 bases, J lost 4 bases, and 23 bases lay in between.

This CDR3 reads CAWSVPGAGAGELFF. The CDR3, as DNA: TGTGCCTGGAGTGTACCTGGGGCCGGGGCCGGGGAGCTGTTTTTT. The chain recombines TRBV30 with TRBJ2-2, with D perhaps TRBD1 or TRBD2 (5 bases each). Germline V lookup: CDR1 GTSNPN, CDR2 SVGIG (reference sequence). The CDR3 contains 15 residues. Trimming removed 0 bases from V and 6 bases from J, with 14 bases in between.

This clonotype has just one count. A read error may be the cause here, since a much bigger clone is one base away. V is TRBV10-2 and J is TRBJ1-5; D not certain. The CDR3 spans 12 residues. Looked up from germline, CDR1 is WSHSY and CDR2 is SAAADI. The V gene lost 8 bases and the J gene lost 3 bases, with 8 bases spanning the gap. CDR3 in amino acids: CASRILNQPQHF. CDR3 DNA: TGCGCCAGCCGTATACTCAATCAGCCCCAGCATTTT.

This clonotype was detected many times. V usage is TRBV7-7 and J usage is TRBJ1-2; D unresolved. There are 17 residues in the CDR3. Germline V gene data show CDR1 as SSHAT and CDR2 as FNYEAQ (reference sequence). V lost 5 bases and J lost 4, with 23 bases in between. The CDR3 DNA reads as TGTGCCAGCAGCCTGCGTGATAAGTGCCGAAAGACCTATGGCTACACCTTC. Encoded protein: CASSLRDKCRKTYGYTF.

This clonotype has a single count. A read error is possible here, since a much larger clone lies one base away. The rearrangement joins TRBV20-1 to TRBJ2-1, with D possibly matching TRBD2 (5 bases). Germline CDR1 and CDR2: DFQATT and SNEGSKA (reference sequence). The CDR3 has 15 residues. Trimming cost V 5 bases and J 7 bases, with 21 bases left between them. CDR3 sequence reads: CSASVDSTTGNEQFF. The CDR3, as DNA: TGCAGTGCTTCCGTGGACTCAACGACGGGGAATGAGCAGTTCTTC.